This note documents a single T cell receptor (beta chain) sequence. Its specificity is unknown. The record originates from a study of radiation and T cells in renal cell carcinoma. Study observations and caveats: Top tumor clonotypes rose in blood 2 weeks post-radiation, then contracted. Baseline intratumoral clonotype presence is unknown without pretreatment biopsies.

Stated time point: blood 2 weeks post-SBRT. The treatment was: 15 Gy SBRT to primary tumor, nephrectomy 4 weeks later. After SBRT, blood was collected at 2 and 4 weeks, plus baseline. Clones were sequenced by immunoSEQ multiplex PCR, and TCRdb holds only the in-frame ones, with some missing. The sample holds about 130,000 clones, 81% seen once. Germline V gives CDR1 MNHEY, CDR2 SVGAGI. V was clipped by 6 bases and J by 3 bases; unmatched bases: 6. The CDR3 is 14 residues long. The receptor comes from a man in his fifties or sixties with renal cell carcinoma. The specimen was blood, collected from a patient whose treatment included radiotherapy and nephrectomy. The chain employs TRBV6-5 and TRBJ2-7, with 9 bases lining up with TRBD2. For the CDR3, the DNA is TGTGCCAGCAGGCGACTAGCGGATCTCTACGAGCAGTACTTC. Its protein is CASRRLADLYEQYF.